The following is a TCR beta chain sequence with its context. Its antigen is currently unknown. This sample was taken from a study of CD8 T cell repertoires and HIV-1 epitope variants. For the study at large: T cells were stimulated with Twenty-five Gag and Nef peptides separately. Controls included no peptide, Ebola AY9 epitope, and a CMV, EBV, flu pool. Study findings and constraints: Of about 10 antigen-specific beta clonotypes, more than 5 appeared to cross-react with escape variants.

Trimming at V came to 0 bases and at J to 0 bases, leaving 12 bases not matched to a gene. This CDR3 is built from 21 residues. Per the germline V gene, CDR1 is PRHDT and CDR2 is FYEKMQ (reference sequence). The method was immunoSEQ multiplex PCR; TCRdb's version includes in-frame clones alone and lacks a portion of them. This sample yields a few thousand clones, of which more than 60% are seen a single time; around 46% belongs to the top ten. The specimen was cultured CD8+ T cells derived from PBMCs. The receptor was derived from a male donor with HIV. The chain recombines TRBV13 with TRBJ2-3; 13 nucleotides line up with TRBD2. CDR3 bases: TGTGCCAGCAGCTTAGGACCACTAGGGACTAGCGGGGAATCTAGCACAGATACGCAGTATTTT. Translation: CASSLGPLGTSGESSTDTQYF.